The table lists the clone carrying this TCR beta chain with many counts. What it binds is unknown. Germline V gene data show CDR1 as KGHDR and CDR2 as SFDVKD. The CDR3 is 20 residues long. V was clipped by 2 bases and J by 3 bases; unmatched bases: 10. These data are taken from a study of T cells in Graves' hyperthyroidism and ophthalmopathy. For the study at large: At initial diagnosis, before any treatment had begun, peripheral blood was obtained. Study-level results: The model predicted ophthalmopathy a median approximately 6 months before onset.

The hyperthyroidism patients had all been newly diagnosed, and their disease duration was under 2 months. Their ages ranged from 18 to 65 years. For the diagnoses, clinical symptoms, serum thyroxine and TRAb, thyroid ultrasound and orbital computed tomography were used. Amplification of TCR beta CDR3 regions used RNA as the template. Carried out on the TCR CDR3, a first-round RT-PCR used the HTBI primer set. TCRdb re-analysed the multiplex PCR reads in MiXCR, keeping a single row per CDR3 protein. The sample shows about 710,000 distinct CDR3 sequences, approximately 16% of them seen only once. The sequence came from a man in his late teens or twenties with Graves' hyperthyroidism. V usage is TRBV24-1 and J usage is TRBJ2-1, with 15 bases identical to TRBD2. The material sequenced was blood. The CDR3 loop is CATSDSSWTSGRAYYNEQFF. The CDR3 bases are TGTGCCACCAGTGATTCCTCATGGACTAGCGGGAGGGCCTACTACAATGAGCAGTTCTTC.